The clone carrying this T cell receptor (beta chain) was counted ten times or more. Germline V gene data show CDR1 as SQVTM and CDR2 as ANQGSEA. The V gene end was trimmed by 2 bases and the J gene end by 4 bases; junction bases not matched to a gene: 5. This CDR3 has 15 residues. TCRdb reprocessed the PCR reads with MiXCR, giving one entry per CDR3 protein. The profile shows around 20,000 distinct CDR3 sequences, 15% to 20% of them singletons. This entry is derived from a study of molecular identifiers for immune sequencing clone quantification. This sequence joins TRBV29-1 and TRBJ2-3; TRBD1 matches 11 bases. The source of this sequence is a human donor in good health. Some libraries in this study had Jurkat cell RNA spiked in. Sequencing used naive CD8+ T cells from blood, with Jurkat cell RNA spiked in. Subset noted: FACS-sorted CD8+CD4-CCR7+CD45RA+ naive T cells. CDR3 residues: CSVEPPGQGADTQYF. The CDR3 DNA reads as TGCAGCGTTGAACCCCCGGGACAGGGGGCAGATACGCAGTATTTT.